This T cell receptor beta chain comes out of a study of Graves' ophthalmopathy and Graves' hyperthyroidism. General study findings and limits: Blood also harbored most expanded thyroid clonotypes above 0.001 frequency. Prediction of ophthalmopathy progression reached about 71% sensitivity and approximately 75% specificity.

The CDR3 covers 18 residues. Germline CDR1 is WNHNN and CDR2 is SYGVQD (reference sequence). Trimming cost V 7 bases and J 2 bases, with 21 bases left between them. Amplifying from RNA transcripts, the study obtained TCR beta CDR3 regions. After a first-round RT-PCR with HTBI primers, a second-round multiplex PCR was run. Using its own MiXCR run on the multiplex PCR reads, TCRdb lists one record per CDR3 protein. The sample includes 580,000 or so distinct CDR3 sequences, approximately 37% of them seen just once. Clinical symptoms and serum thyroxine were used for diagnosis; TRAb, thyroid ultrasound and orbital computed tomography were also relied on. This clonotype was seen many times. Its antigen is unknown.

The sample consisted of peripheral blood or thyroid tissue (not recorded which). The gene calls are TRBV10-1 and TRBJ1-6, with D hard to call. The source is an adult man with Graves' hyperthyroidism. CDR3 nucleotides: TGCGCCAGCATCGACGGACGGAGAGCTGGCCCCTATAATTCACCCCTCCACTTT. Translated, it gives CASIDGRRAGPYNSPLHF.